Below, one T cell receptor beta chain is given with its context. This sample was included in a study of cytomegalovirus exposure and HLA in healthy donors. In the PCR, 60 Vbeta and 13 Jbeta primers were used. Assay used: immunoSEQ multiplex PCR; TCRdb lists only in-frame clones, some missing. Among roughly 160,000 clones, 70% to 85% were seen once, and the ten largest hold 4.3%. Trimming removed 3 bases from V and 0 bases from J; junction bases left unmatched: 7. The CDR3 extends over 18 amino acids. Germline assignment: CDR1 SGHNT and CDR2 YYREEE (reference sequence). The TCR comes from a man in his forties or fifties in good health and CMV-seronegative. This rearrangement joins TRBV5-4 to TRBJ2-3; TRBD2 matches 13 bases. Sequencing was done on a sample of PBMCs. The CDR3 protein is CASSSGTSGAFSTDTQYF. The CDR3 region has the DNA TGTGCCAGCAGCTCCGGGACTAGCGGGGCATTTAGCACAGATACGCAGTATTTT.